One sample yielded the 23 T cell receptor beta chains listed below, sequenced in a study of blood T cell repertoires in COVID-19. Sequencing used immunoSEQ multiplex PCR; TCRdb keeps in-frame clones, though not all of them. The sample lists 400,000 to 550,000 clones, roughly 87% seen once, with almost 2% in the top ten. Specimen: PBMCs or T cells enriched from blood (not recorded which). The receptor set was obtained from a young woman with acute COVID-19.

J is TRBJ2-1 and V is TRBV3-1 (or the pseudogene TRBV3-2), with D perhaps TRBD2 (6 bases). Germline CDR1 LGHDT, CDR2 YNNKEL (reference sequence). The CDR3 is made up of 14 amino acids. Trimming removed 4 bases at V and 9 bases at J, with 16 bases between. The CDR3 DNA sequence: TGTGCCAGCAGCCTGGATTCCAGGAGGGCTGAGCAGTTCTTC. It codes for CASSLDSRRAEQFF.

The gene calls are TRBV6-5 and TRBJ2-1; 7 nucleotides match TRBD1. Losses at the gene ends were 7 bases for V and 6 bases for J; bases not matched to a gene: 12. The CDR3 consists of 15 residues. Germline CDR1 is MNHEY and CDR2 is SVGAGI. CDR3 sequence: CASINPRDSFNEQFF. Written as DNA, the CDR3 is TGTGCCAGCATCAATCCCCGGGACAGCTTCAATGAGCAGTTCTTC.

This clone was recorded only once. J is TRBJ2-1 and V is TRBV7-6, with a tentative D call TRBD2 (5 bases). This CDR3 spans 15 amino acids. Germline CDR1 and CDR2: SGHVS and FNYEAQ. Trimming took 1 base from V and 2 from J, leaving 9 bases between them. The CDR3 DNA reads TGTGCCAGCAGCTTAGTCGGTAGCGCCTACAATGAGCAGTTCTTC. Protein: CASSLVGSAYNEQFF. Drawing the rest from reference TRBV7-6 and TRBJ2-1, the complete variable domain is GAGVSQSPRYKVTKRGQDVALRCDPISGHVSLYWYRQALGQGPEFLTYFNYEAQQDKSGLPNDRFSAERPEGSISTLTIQRTEQRDSAMYRCASSLVGSAYNEQFFGPGTRLTVL.

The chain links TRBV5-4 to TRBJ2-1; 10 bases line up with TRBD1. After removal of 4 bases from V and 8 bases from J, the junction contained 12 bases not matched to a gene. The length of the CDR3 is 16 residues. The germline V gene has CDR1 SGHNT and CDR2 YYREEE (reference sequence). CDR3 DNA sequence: TGTGCCAGCAGCCCCCACCCGGGACAGGGGAAGGATGAGCAGTTCTTC. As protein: CASSPHPGQGKDEQFF. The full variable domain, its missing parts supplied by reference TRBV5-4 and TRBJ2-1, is ETGVTQSPTHLIKTRGQQVTLRCSSQSGHNTVSWYQQALGQGPQFIFQYYREEENGRGNFPPRFSGLQFPNYSSELNVNALELDDSALYLCASSPHPGQGKDEQFFGPGTRLTVL.

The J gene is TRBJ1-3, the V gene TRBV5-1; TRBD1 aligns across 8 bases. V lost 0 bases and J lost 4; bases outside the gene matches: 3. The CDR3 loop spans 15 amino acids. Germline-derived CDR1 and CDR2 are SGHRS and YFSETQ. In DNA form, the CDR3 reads TGCGCCAGCAGCTTGGTACAGGGGGTCGGAAACACCATATATTTT. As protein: CASSLVQGVGNTIYF.

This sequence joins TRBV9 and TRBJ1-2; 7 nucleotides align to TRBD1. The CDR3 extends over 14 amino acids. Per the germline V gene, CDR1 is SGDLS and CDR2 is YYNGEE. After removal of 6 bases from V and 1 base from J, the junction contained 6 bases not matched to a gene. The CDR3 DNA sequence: TGTGCCAGCACCCGGACAGGTAGTAACTATGGCTACACCTTC. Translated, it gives CASTRTGSNYGYTF.

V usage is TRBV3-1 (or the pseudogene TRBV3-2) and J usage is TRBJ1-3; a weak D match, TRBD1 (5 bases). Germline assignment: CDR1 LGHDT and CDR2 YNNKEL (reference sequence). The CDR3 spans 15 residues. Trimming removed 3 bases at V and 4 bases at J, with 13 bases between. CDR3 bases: TGTGCCAGCAGCCAGATGAGCCAGGGAGGAAACACCATATATTTT. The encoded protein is CASSQMSQGGNTIYF.

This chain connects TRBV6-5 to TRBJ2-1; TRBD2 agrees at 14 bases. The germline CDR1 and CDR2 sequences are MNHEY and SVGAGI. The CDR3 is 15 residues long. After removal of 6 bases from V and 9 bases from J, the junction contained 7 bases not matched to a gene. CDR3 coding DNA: TGTGCCAGCAGACCGACTAGCGGGGGGGCCATTGAGCAGTTCTTC. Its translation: CASRPTSGGAIEQFF.

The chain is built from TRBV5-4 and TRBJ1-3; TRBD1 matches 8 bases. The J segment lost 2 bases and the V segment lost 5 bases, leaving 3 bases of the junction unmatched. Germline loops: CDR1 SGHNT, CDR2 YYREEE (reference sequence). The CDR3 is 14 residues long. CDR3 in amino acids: CASSSQGAGNTIYF. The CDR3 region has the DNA TGTGCCAGCAGTTCACAGGGGGCTGGAAACACCATATATTTT. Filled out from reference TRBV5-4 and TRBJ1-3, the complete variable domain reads ETGVTQSPTHLIKTRGQQVTLRCSSQSGHNTVSWYQQALGQGPQFIFQYYREEENGRGNFPPRFSGLQFPNYSSELNVNALELDDSALYLCASSSQGAGNTIYFGEGSWLTVV.

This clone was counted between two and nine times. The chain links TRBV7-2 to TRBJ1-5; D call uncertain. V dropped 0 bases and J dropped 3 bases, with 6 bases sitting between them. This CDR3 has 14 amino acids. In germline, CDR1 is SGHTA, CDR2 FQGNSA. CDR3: CASSLASFNQPQHF. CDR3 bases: TGTGCCAGCAGCTTAGCCAGTTTCAATCAGCCCCAGCATTTT.

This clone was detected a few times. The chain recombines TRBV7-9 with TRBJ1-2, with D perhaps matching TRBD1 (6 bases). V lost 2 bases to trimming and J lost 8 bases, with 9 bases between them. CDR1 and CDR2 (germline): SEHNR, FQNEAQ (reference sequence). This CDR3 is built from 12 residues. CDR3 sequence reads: CASSLRGTGYTF. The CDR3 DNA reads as TGTGCCAGCAGCTTAAGGGGGACGGGCTACACCTTC.

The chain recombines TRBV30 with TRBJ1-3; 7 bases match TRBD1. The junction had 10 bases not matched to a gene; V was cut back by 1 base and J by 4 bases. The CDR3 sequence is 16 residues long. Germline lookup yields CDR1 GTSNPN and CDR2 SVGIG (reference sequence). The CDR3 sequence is CAWSDRGSILGNTIYF. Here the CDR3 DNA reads TGTGCCTGGAGTGACAGGGGCTCGATCCTGGGAAACACCATATATTTT.

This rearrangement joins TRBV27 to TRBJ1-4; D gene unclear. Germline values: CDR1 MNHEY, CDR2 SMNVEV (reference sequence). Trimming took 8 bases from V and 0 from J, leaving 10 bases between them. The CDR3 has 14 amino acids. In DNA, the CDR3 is TGTGCCAGCGGCTCACCCGCAACTAATGAAAAACTGTTTTTT. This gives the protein CASGSPATNEKLFF. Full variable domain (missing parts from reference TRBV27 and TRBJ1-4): EAQVTQNPRYLITVTGKKLTVTCSQNMNHEYMSWYRQDPGLGLRQIYYSMNVEVTDKGDVPEGYKVSRKEKRNFPLILESPSPNQTSLYFCASGSPATNEKLFFGSGTQLSVL.

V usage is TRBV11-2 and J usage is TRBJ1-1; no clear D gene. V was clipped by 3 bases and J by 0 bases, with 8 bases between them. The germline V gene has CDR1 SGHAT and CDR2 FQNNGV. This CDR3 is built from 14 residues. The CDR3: CASSFEIMNTEAFF. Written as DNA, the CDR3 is TGTGCCAGCAGCTTCGAGATTATGAACACTGAAGCTTTCTTT.

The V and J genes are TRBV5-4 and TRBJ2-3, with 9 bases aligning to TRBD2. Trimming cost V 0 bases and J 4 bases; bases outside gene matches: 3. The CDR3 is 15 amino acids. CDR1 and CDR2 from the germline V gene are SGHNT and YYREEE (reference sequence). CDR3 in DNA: TGTGCCAGCAGCTTGGCGTCTAGCGGGGCAGATACGCAGTATTTT. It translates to CASSLASSGADTQYF.

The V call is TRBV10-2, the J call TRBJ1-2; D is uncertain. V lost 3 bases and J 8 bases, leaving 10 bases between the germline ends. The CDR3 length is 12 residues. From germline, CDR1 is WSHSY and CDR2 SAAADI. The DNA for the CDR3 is TGCGCCAGCAGTGAATCGGGGAACGGCTACACCTTC. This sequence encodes CASSESGNGYTF.

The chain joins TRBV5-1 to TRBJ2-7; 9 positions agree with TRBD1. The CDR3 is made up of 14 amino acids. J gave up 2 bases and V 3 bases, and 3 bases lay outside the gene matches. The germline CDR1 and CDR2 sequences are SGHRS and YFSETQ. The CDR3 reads CASSSGQGTYEQYF. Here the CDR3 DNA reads TGCGCCAGCAGCTCGGGACAGGGCACCTACGAGCAGTACTTC.

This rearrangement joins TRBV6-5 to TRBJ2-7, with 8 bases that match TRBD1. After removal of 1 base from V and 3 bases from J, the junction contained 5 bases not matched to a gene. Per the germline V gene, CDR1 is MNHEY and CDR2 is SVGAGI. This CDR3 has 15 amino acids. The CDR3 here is CASSYYAGGLYEQYF. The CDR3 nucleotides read TGTGCCAGCAGTTACTATGCAGGGGGCCTCTACGAGCAGTACTTC.

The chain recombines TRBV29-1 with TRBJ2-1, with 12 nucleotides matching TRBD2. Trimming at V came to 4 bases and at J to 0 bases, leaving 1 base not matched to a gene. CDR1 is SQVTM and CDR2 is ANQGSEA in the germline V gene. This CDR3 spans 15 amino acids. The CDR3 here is CSVVTSGSSYNEQFF. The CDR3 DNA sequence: TGCAGCGTTGTGACTAGCGGGAGCTCCTACAATGAGCAGTTCTTC.

The CDR3 DNA is TGTGCCAGCAGCCCAGGTCAGGGGGCATGGAATGAGCAGTTCTTC. Translated: CASSPGQGAWNEQFF. The chain uses TRBV11-2 and TRBJ2-1, with 8 bases fitting TRBD1. The junction had 10 bases not matched to a gene; V was cut back by 5 bases and J by 7 bases. The CDR3 extends over 15 amino acids. Germline values: CDR1 SGHAT, CDR2 FQNNGV.

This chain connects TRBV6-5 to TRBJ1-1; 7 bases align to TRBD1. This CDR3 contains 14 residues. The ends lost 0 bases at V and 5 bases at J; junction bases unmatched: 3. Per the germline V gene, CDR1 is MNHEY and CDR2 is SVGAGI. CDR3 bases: TGTGCCAGCAGTTACTCGTACAGGGGAACTGAAGCTTTCTTT. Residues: CASSYSYRGTEAFF.

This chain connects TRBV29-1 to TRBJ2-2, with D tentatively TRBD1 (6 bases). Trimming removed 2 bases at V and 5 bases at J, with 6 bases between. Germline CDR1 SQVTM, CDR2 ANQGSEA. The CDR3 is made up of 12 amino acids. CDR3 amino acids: CSVEQGTGELFF. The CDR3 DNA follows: TGCAGCGTTGAACAGGGGACCGGGGAGCTGTTTTTT.

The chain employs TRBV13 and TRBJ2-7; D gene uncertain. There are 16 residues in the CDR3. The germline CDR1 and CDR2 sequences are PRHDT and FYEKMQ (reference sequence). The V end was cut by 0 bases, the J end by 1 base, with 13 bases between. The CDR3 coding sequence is TGTGCCAGCAGCTTAGGCCGCGGAGCAGAATCCTACGAGCAGTACTTC. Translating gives CASSLGRGAESYEQYF.